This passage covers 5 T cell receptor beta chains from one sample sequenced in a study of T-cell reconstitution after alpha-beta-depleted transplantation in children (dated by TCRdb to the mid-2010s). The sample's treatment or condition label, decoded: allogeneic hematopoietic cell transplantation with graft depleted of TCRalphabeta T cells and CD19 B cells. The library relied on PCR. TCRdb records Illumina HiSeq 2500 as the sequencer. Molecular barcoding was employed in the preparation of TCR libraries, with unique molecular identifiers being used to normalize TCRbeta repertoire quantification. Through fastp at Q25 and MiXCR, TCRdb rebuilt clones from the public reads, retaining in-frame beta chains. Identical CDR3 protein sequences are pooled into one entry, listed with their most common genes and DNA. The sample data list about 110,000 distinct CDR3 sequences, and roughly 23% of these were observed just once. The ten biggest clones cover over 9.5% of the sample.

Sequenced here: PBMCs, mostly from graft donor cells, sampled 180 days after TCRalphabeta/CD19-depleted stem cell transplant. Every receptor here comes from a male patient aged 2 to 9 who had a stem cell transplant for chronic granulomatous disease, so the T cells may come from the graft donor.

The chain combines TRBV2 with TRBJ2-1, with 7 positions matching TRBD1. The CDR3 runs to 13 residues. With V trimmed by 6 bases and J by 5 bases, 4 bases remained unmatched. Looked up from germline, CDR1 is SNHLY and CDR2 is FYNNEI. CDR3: CASRADRDNEQFF. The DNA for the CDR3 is TGTGCCAGCAGAGCCGACAGGGACAATGAGCAGTTCTTC.

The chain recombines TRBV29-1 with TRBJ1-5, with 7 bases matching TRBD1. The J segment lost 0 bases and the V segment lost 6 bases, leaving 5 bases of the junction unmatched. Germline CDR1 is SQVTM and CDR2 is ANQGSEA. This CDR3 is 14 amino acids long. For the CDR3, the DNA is TGCAGCGTGAGGACAGGCTATAGCAATCAGCCCCAGCATTTT. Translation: CSVRTGYSNQPQHF.

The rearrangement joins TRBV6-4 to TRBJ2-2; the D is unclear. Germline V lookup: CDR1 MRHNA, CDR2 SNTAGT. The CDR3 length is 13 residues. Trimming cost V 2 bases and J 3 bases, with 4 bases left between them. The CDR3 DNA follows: TGTGCCAGCAGTGACAGGGACACCGGGGAGCTGTTTTTT. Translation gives CASSDRDTGELFF.

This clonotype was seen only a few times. CDR3 sequence reads: CASSPRAKQGNEQFF. For the CDR3, the DNA is TGTGCCAGCAGTCCCCGCGCTAAGCAGGGCAATGAGCAGTTCTTC. V and J are TRBV12-3 or TRBV12-4 and TRBJ2-1; D possibly corresponds to TRBD1 (5 bases). The CDR3 spans 15 residues. V lost 5 bases to trimming and J lost 6 bases, with 17 bases between them.

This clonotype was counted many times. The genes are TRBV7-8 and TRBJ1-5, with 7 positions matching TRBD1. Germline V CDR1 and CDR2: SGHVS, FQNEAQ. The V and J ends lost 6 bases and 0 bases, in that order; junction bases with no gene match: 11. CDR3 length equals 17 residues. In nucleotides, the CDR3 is TGTGCCAGCAGTCCCTTCGCGGGACAGTATAGCAATCAGCCCCAGCATTTT. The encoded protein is CASSPFAGQYSNQPQHF.